These 2 T cell receptor beta chains originate from one sample sequenced in a study of cytomegalovirus exposure and HLA in healthy donors. Use of 60 Vbeta and 13 Jbeta primers characterized the PCR. Profiled with immunoSEQ multiplex PCR; TCRdb holds only in-frame clones, not every one. The sample lists 140,000 to 150,000 clones, around 73% seen once, with 1.5% to 2% in the top ten. Sequencing was performed on PBMCs. All receptors come from a woman under 30 in good health and CMV-seronegative.

The rearrangement uses TRBV28 and TRBJ1-2, with D maybe TRBD1 (6 bases). Trimming cost V 3 bases and J 8 bases, with 13 bases left between them. The CDR3 covers 13 residues. Germline V CDR1 and CDR2: MDHEN, SYDVKM. The CDR3 loop is CASSFSQGRGYTF. The DNA of the CDR3 is TGTGCCAGCAGTTTTAGTCAGGGGCGCGGCTACACCTTC.

The chain combines TRBV5-1 with TRBJ2-7; the D gene is possibly TRBD2 (5 bases). Germline lookup yields CDR1 SGHRS and CDR2 YFSETQ. The CDR3 has 13 residues. Trimming pared 2 bases from V and 1 base from J, leaving 7 bases between. The CDR3 region is CASSLRGSYEQYF. In DNA, the CDR3 is TGCGCCAGCAGCTTACGAGGGTCCTACGAGCAGTACTTC.